This T cell receptor (beta chain) was sequenced during a study of cytomegalovirus exposure and HLA in healthy donors. Germline V lookup: CDR1 LNHDA, CDR2 SQIVND (reference sequence). With V trimmed by 4 bases and J by 7 bases, 4 bases remained unmatched. The CDR3 extends over 14 amino acids. This PCR relied on a set of 60 Vbeta primers and 13 Jbeta primers. Libraries were prepared by immunoSEQ multiplex PCR; TCRdb keeps only in-frame clonotypes and omits some of them. The sample holds roughly 180,000 clones, over 70% seen once. The rearrangement uses TRBV19 and TRBJ2-1, with TRBD2 identical over 10 bases. Sequenced sample: PBMCs. The TCR was taken from a woman in her 30s in good health and CMV-seropositive. The DNA of the CDR3 is TGTGCCAGTAGTAGTTCTAGCGGGAGAAATGAGCAGTTCTTC. Its translation: CASSSSSGRNEQFF.